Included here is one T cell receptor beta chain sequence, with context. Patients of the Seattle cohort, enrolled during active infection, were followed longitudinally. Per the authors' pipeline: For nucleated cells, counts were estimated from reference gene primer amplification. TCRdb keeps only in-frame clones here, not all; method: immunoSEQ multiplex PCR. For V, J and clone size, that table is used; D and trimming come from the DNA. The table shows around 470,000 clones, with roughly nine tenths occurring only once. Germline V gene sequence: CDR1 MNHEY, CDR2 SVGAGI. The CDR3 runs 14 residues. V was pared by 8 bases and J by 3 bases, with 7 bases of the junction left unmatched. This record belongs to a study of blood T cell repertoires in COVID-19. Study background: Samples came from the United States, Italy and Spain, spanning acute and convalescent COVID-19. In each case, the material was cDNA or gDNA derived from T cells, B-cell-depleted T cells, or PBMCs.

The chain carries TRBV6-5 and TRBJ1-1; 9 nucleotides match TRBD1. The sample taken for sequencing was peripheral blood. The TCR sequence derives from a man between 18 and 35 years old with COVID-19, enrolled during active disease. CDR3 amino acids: CASHRDRGYTEAFF. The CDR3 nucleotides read TGTGCCAGCCATCGTGACAGGGGGTACACTGAAGCTTTCTTT.